Each of the 20 T cell receptor beta chains below was sequenced from the same sample in a study of blood T cell repertoires in COVID-19 (dated by TCRdb to 2020 to 2021). Library preparation employed the immunoSEQ multiplex PCR assay. This is the immuneACCESS table as TCRdb keeps it, with only in-frame sequences that have V and J called. A part of the clones is gone; compared with another copy, unresolved V genes explain less than half, and the rest is unexplained. Present in this sample are 250,000 or so clones, approximately 80% of which were seen just once. Of the sample, 1.5% to 2% is held by the ten largest clones. The sample comprised peripheral blood. These receptors were obtained from a woman aged 80 or older with acute or convalescent COVID-19.

The chain combines TRBV10-3 with TRBJ2-2; 10 nucleotides align to TRBD1. The CDR3 sequence is 15 residues long. The J segment lost 4 bases and the V segment lost 6 bases, leaving 5 bases of the junction unmatched. Germline V gene lookup returns CDR1 ENHRY and CDR2 SYGVKD. The CDR3 is CAIRMWTGGTGELFF. The CDR3 DNA is TGTGCCATCAGGATGTGGACAGGGGGCACCGGGGAGCTGTTTTTT.

This chain connects TRBV6-2 or TRBV6-3 to TRBJ2-7, with D tentatively TRBD1 (5 bases). Trimming shortened V by 0 bases and J by 3 bases, and 24 bases separated the two germline ends. Germline V gene data show CDR1 as MNHEY and CDR2 as SVGEGT. CDR3 length: 19 amino acids. The CDR3 DNA follows: TGTGCCAGCAGTTACTCCCCCGGCAGGGAAGGTATTGTTGTCTACGAGCAGTACTTC. Its protein is CASSYSPGREGIVVYEQYF.

This clone appeared a single time. The chain recombines TRBV5-1 with TRBJ2-1; TRBD1 matches at 7 bases. CDR1 SGHRS and CDR2 YFSETQ come from the germline V gene. V shed 2 bases and J 8 bases; nucleotides not matched to a gene: 13. The length of the CDR3 is 16 residues. The CDR3, as DNA: TGCGCCAGCAGCTTTCAGGGGGTCCTAGCTTCCCATGAGCAGTTCTTC. This translates into CASSFQGVLASHEQFF.

This clone was recorded a few times. CDR3: CASSQVGRRSVQETQYF. The CDR3 DNA reads as TGTGCCAGCAGCCAAGTCGGTCGGAGGTCAGTCCAAGAGACCCAGTACTTC. The chain carries TRBV4-2 and TRBJ2-5; D possibly corresponds to TRBD2 (5 bases). Trimming removed 1 base at V and 1 base at J, with 16 bases between. The CDR3 sequence is 17 residues long. Looked up from germline, CDR1 is LGHNA and CDR2 is YNFKEQ.

This clone has a handful of counts. This rearrangement joins TRBV5-1 to TRBJ1-1; 9 bases map to TRBD1. The CDR3 length is 16 residues. The junction had 10 bases not matched to a gene; V was cut back by 1 base and J by 6 bases. Germline lookup yields CDR1 SGHRS and CDR2 YFSETQ. This chain's CDR3 is CASSLPGQGRLSEAFF. In DNA form, the CDR3 reads TGCGCCAGCAGCTTGCCGGGACAGGGCAGGCTCTCTGAAGCTTTCTTT.

This clone has more than one count but fewer than ten. The chain combines TRBV10-1 with TRBJ2-5; D might be TRBD1 (6 bases). CDR1 and CDR2 from the germline V gene are WNHNN and SYGVQD (reference sequence). The V and J ends lost 0 bases and 5 bases respectively, with 19 bases between them. This CDR3 region has 17 residues. The CDR3 DNA follows: TGCGCCAGCAGTGAGTCGACTGACAGGCCAGCCGGCGAGACCCAGTACTTC. Its protein product is CASSESTDRPAGETQYF.

This chain connects TRBV6-2 or TRBV6-3 to TRBJ2-7, with D perhaps matching TRBD1 (6 bases). Germline V gene sequence: CDR1 MNHEY, CDR2 SVGEGT. V was shortened by 2 bases and J by 6 bases, with 14 bases between the two germline ends. The CDR3 runs to 14 residues. The CDR3 protein is CASSYPGRGSEQYF. The CDR3, as DNA: TGTGCCAGCAGTTACCCCGGCAGGGGAAGCGAGCAGTACTTC.

The chain joins TRBV25-1 to TRBJ2-3; tentative D call: TRBD2 (5 bases). V shed 7 bases and J shed 3 bases, with 23 bases lying between them. The CDR3 loop spans 17 amino acids. The germline gives CDR1 MGHDK, CDR2 SYGVNS. CDR3 protein: CASTQWSIGVGTDTQYF. The CDR3 bases are TGTGCCAGCACCCAGTGGTCTATCGGGGTAGGAACAGATACGCAGTATTTT.

At least ten counts were recorded for this clone. The genes are TRBV7-9 and TRBJ1-3; 10 positions match TRBD1. This CDR3 has 13 amino acids. Germline V lookup: CDR1 SEHNR, CDR2 FQNEAQ (reference sequence). Trimming at V came to 5 bases and at J to 7 bases, leaving 2 bases not matched to a gene. The CDR3 reads CASSQDRGNTIYF. CDR3 nucleotides: TGTGCCAGCAGCCAGGACAGGGGGAACACCATATATTTT.

The gene calls are TRBV18 and TRBJ2-5; D might be TRBD1 (6 bases). This CDR3 spans 15 amino acids. Deletions cut 4 bases from V and 0 bases from J, with 12 bases between. The germline V gene encodes CDR1 KGHSH and CDR2 LQKENI. CDR3 protein: CASSLMTGNQETQYF. Written as DNA, the CDR3 is TGTGCCAGCTCACTTATGACAGGAAACCAAGAGACCCAGTACTTC.

This sequence joins TRBV20-1 and TRBJ1-2; D is undetermined. From germline, CDR1 is DFQATT and CDR2 SNEGSKA (reference sequence). The CDR3 is 10 amino acids. Trimming shortened V by 6 bases and J by 4 bases, and 6 bases separated the two germline ends. CDR3 sequence (DNA): TGCAGTGCCTACGGCTATGGCTACACCTTC. This translates into CSAYGYGYTF.

This CDR3 is CASSYQVWRVRLDTQYF. CDR3 sequence (DNA): TGTGCCAGCAGTTACCAGGTTTGGCGGGTCCGGTTAGATACGCAGTATTTT. The chain uses TRBV6-2 or TRBV6-3 and TRBJ2-3; D possibly corresponds to TRBD2 (5 bases). Germline loops: CDR1 MNHEY, CDR2 SVGEGT. The CDR3 length is 17 residues. V was trimmed by 2 bases and J by 5 bases, leaving 20 bases between them.

The chain links TRBV11-2 to TRBJ2-3; no reliable D call. V was pared by 1 base and J by 1 base, with 12 bases between. CDR3 length: 16 amino acids. Per the germline V gene, CDR1 is SGHAT and CDR2 is FQNNGV. CDR3 sequence reads: CASSLAQVGRTDTQYF. For the CDR3, the DNA is TGTGCCAGCAGCTTAGCCCAGGTCGGCCGCACAGATACGCAGTATTTT.

This clone was picked up a small number of times. V and J are TRBV28 and TRBJ2-1, with D unresolved. This CDR3 contains 13 residues. V was cut by 7 bases and J by 0 bases, with 7 bases left in between. Germline V gives CDR1 MDHEN, CDR2 SYDVKM. CDR3 loop: CASKTHSYNEQFF. The CDR3 region has the DNA TGTGCCAGCAAGACTCACTCCTACAATGAGCAGTTCTTC.

The chain is built from TRBV11-2 and TRBJ2-5, with 7 positions matching TRBD1. Trimming at V came to 7 bases and at J to 1 base, leaving 12 bases not matched to a gene. This CDR3 is built from 16 residues. Germline V lookup: CDR1 SGHAT, CDR2 FQNNGV. In DNA, the CDR3 is TGTGCCAGCAACTTTCTCGGGACAGCGCTCCAAGAGACCCAGTACTTC. The encoded protein is CASNFLGTALQETQYF.

This clone occurred a few times. The chain employs TRBV5-1 and TRBJ1-2; 11 bases align to TRBD1. With 4 bases clipped from V and 4 bases from J, the junction kept 3 bases outside the gene matches. CDR3 length: 14 amino acids. CDR1 SGHRS and CDR2 YFSETQ come from the germline V gene. CDR3 amino acids: CASSSGTGGYGYTF. DNA for the CDR3: TGCGCCAGCAGCAGCGGGACAGGGGGCTATGGCTACACCTTC.

The chain uses TRBV19 and TRBJ1-3, with TRBD1 as a possible D gene (6 bases). CDR1 and CDR2 (germline): LNHDA, SQIVND (reference sequence). This CDR3 spans 15 amino acids. With 3 bases removed from V and 2 bases from J, the gap between germline ends came to 11 bases. CDR3: CASSIKTGAGNTIYF. The CDR3 bases are TGTGCCAGTAGTATTAAGACAGGAGCTGGAAACACCATATATTTT.

The J gene is TRBJ2-1, the V gene TRBV7-8; TRBD2 aligns across 13 bases. The CDR3 is 16 residues long. Germline loops: CDR1 SGHVS, CDR2 FQNEAQ. The J segment lost 8 bases and the V segment lost 3 bases, leaving 7 bases of the junction unmatched. The chain's CDR3 is CASSFEGTSGDYEQFF. CDR3 nucleotides: TGTGCCAGCAGCTTCGAGGGGACTAGCGGGGACTATGAGCAGTTCTTC.

The chain uses TRBV7-2 and TRBJ2-7; 11 bases align to TRBD2. The junction had 12 bases not matched to a gene; V was cut back by 7 bases and J by 4 bases. Germline V CDR1 and CDR2: SGHTA, FQGNSA. There are 16 residues in the CDR3. The CDR3 loop reads CASTPQTSGILYEQYF. CDR3 coding DNA: TGTGCCAGCACCCCGCAGACTAGCGGGATCCTTTACGAGCAGTACTTC.

On this clone itself: The junction does not match germline at one end; this may be a read error. The genes are TRBV6-5 and TRBJ1-5, with unresolved D. CDR1 and CDR2 (germline): MNHEY, SVGAGI. CDR3 size: 13 residues. CDR3 protein: CGSQAWGNQPQHF. The CDR3 DNA reads TGCGGGAGTCAGGCTTGGGGCAATCAGCCCCAGCATTTT.